This TCR beta chain appears in the sequencing data of a study of cytotoxic CD8 clonotypes in ibrutinib-treated CLL. Study overall: Partial response occurred in some 25 patients and complete response in 2; at median about 6 years, roughly 15 remained remitted and about twelve progressed. Study conclusions and caveats: Baseline clonality was higher than in age-matched healthy donors and moved in step with circulating CD8+ T-cell counts.

Germline V gene sequence: CDR1 MDHEN, CDR2 SYDVKM. J was trimmed by 0 bases and V by 7 bases; bases with no gene match: 6. CDR3 length: 15 residues. Comments on this clone: Its specificity is unknown.

The protocol was immunoSEQ multiplex PCR, while the TCRdb copy is restricted to in-frame clones and leaves out a portion. The sample contains about 250,000 clones, around three quarters of which appear only once. Material: PBMCs, obtained after 24 months of ibrutinib treatment. The TCR was taken from a human donor with chronic lymphocytic leukemia. The chain joins TRBV28 to TRBJ2-7; 10 bases line up with TRBD2. The CDR3 coding sequence is TGTGCCAGCACCAGAGGACTAGCGGACTCCTACGAGCAGTACTTC. Residues: CASTRGLADSYEQYF.